The 13 T cell receptor beta chains given below trace back to one sample, sequenced in a study of blood T cell repertoires in COVID-19. Generated by immunoSEQ multiplex PCR, the TCRdb table keeps only in-frame clones and is missing some. This sample carries roughly 90,000 clones, more than 65% of them seen once, and the ten largest clones take about 16%. Material: peripheral blood. These receptors were obtained from a human donor in a cohort sampled during active COVID-19.

There are a few counts of this clone. This rearrangement joins TRBV9 to TRBJ2-2; D is unclear. Trimming took 0 bases from V and 7 from J, leaving 4 bases between them. In germline, CDR1 is SGDLS, CDR2 YYNGEE. There are 12 residues in the CDR3. The CDR3 region is CASSVDGGELFF. The CDR3 DNA reads TGTGCCAGCAGCGTAGACGGCGGGGAGCTGTTTTTT.

This clone was recorded once. This sequence joins TRBV4-1 and TRBJ1-1; perhaps TRBD1 as D (5 bases). CDR1 and CDR2 from the germline V gene are MGHRA and YSYEKL. V was cut by 5 bases and J by 0 bases, with 10 bases left in between. The CDR3 length is 14 residues. CDR3 region: CASSFDSMNTEAFF. Here the CDR3 DNA reads TGCGCCAGCAGCTTCGACAGCATGAACACTGAAGCTTTCTTT.

The chain carries TRBV18 and TRBJ1-1; D gene ambiguous. The length of the CDR3 is 15 residues. V gave up 2 bases and J gave up 6 bases, with 16 bases separating them. Germline CDR1 reads KGHSH; CDR2 reads LQKENI. As DNA, the CDR3 is TGTGCCAGCTCACCATCCTACGGAGATTATGCTGAAGCTTTCTTT. It translates to CASSPSYGDYAEAFF.

This chain joins TRBV15 and TRBJ2-1; TRBD2 is a possible D gene (6 bases). V was clipped by 3 bases and J by 0 bases, with 21 bases between them. Germline CDR1 LNHNV, CDR2 YYDKDF (reference sequence). The CDR3 is made up of 19 amino acids. Written as DNA, the CDR3 is TGTGCCACCAGCAGCGGGGGAAAGACTACCCAGGACTCCTACAATGAGCAGTTCTTC. It translates to CATSSGGKTTQDSYNEQFF.

The J gene is TRBJ2-1, the V gene TRBV10-1; 12 bases are shared with TRBD2. J gave up 8 bases and V 3 bases, and 8 bases lay outside the gene matches. This CDR3 is built from 16 residues. CDR1 is WNHNN and CDR2 is SYGVQD in the germline V gene (reference sequence). CDR3 sequence reads: CASSDSRLAGEDEQFF. The CDR3 DNA follows: TGCGCCAGCAGTGATTCCCGACTAGCGGGAGAGGATGAGCAGTTCTTC.

This chain joins TRBV6-6 and TRBJ1-6; 7 bases are shared with TRBD1. V lost 4 bases, J lost 6 bases, and 6 bases stayed unmatched. In germline, CDR1 is MNHNY, CDR2 SVGAGI (reference sequence). The CDR3 contains 15 residues. CDR3 DNA sequence: TGTGCCAGCAGTTCCAGACAGGGTAGTAATTCACCCCTCCACTTT. Translated, it gives CASSSRQGSNSPLHF.

The rearrangement uses TRBV28 and TRBJ2-1, with 7 bases lining up with TRBD1. After removal of 2 bases from V and 7 bases from J, the junction contained 20 bases not matched to a gene. This CDR3 region has 19 residues. CDR1 MDHEN and CDR2 SYDVKM come from the germline V gene. CDR3 residues: CASSLIAPARGILENEQFF. The CDR3 DNA reads as TGTGCCAGCAGTTTAATCGCTCCAGCCAGGGGGATTTTAGAGAATGAGCAGTTCTTC.

The chain carries TRBV9 and TRBJ1-2; tentative D call: TRBD1 (6 bases). The CDR3 covers 13 residues. Trimming cost V 3 bases and J 8 bases, with 14 bases left between them. Germline CDR1 and CDR2: SGDLS and YYNGEE. In nucleotides, the CDR3 is TGTGCCAGCAGCGCCCAGGGACATTTAGGCTACACCTTC. Amino acid sequence: CASSAQGHLGYTF.

This clone was recorded at least ten times. The genes are TRBV20-1 and TRBJ1-1, with D unclear. Looked up from germline, CDR1 is DFQATT and CDR2 is SNEGSKA (reference sequence). The CDR3 covers 13 residues. Trimming removed 3 bases at V and 1 base at J, with 9 bases between. The CDR3 protein is CSASGSSNTEAFF. The CDR3 DNA is TGCAGTGCTAGTGGGAGCTCGAACACTGAAGCTTTCTTT.

V gene TRBV6-5 combines with J gene TRBJ1-1; D gene unclear. This CDR3 is 12 amino acids long. Trimming pared 5 bases from V and 7 bases from J, leaving 11 bases between. Germline values: CDR1 MNHEY, CDR2 SVGAGI. CDR3 in amino acids: CASSNFIGEAFF. DNA for the CDR3: TGTGCCAGCAGTAATTTTATCGGTGAAGCTTTCTTT.

This chain links TRBV4-1 with TRBJ2-3; 9 positions agree with TRBD2. V lost 1 base to trimming and J lost 2 bases; unmatched junction nucleotides: 7. The germline V gene has CDR1 MGHRA and CDR2 YSYEKL. This CDR3 spans 17 amino acids. The CDR3 is CASSQGGGGGATDTQYF. CDR3 in DNA: TGCGCCAGCAGCCAAGGAGGAGGCGGGGGGGCCACAGATACGCAGTATTTT.

V gene TRBV5-4 combines with J gene TRBJ1-1; 7 bases are a match to TRBD1. The CDR3 length is 12 residues. V lost 2 bases to trimming and J lost 11 bases; unmatched junction nucleotides: 6. Germline V CDR1 and CDR2: SGHNT, YYREEE (reference sequence). DNA of the CDR3: TGTGCCAGCAGCTTTGATAGGGGGCGGGCTTTCTTT. Its protein is CASSFDRGRAFF.

The chain combines TRBV28 with TRBJ1-1, with 8 bases aligning to TRBD1. Germline CDR1 and CDR2: MDHEN and SYDVKM. V lost 2 bases to trimming and J lost 11 bases; unmatched junction nucleotides: 13. The CDR3 runs 15 residues. The CDR3 DNA sequence: TGTGCCAGCAGTTTACCGAGCTCAGGGGGCAGGAAGGCTTTCTTT. It codes for CASSLPSSGGRKAFF.